A selection of T cell receptor beta chains follows, all from one sample in a study of CD8+CD57+ T cells in acquired aplastic anemia. TCRdb re-called the reads with MiXCR, one entry per CDR3 protein. This table has approximately 250,000 distinct CDR3 sequences, roughly 82% appearing once. The sample was sorted CD4+, CD8+, or CD8+CD57+ T cells (not recorded which) from PBMCs. These TCRs come from a human donor with aplastic anemia. CDR3s include the opening cysteine and the closing phenylalanine or tryptophan. The D gene is left open where the match is weak. A clone size is listed for some rows: how often the clone was seen (once, few, many), or a class if it is expanded.

d_call	v_call	j_call	clone_size	cdr3_aa	cdr3_nt
.	TRBV20-1	TRBJ2-7	.	CSASPRRSYEQYF	TGCAGTGCTTCCCCTCGGAGGTCCTACGAGCAGTACTTC
TRBD2	TRBV9	TRBJ2-5	.	CASSVEAGNTGEQYF	TGTGCCAGCAGTGTTGAAGCGGGGAACACCGGGGAGCAGTACTTC
.	TRBV19	TRBJ1-5	few	CASSDGGAVSNQPQHF	TGTGCCAGTAGTGACGGTGGGGCAGTTAGCAATCAGCCCCAGCATTTT
.	TRBV7-8	TRBJ1-2	.	CASSFQTDGPAFCYTF	TGTGCCAGCAGCTTTCAGACGGACGGGCCCGCATTTTGCTACACCTTC
.	TRBV7-9	TRBJ1-6	.	CASSSERGDSTDEF	TGTGCCAGCAGCTCGGAAAGGGGCGATTCAACCGACGAGTTT
.	TRBV5-4	TRBJ1-6	.	CASSFTRGVGGSPLHF	TGTGCCAGCAGCTTTACTAGGGGAGTGGGTGGGTCACCCCTCCACTTT
.	TRBV7-9	TRBJ2-7	.	CASSPRDPSEQYF	TGTGCCAGCAGCCCCCGGGATCCGTCCGAGCAGTACTTC
.	TRBV20-1	TRBJ2-5	once	CSARGDGRQETQYF	TGCAGTGCTAGAGGGGACGGACGACAAGAGACCCAGTACTTC
.	TRBV5-4	TRBJ2-7	.	CASSFISPLLYEQYF	TGTGCCAGCAGCTTTATAAGCCCCCTACTCTACGAGCAGTACTTC
TRBD1	TRBV7-9	TRBJ1-1	.	CASSFHRTGNSEEFF	TGTGCCAGCAGCTTTCATCGGACAGGGAACAGTGAAGAGTTCTTT
TRBD1	TRBV7-8	TRBJ1-2	.	CASSLLRDSFSGYTF	TGTGCCAGCAGCTTGTTGAGGGACAGCTTCTCTGGCTACACCTTC
TRBD2	TRBV7-7	TRBJ2-2	many	CASSARTSGGPGGELFF	TGTGCCAGCAGCGCCCGGACTAGCGGGGGCCCAGGGGGGGAGCTGTTTTTT
.	TRBV12-3/TRBV12-4	TRBJ1-4	.	CASSTPGLAGGVDKLFF	TGTGCCAGCAGCACTCCGGGACTAGCGGGAGGGGTAGATAAACTGTTTTTT
.	TRBV7-9	TRBJ2-1	.	CASSSSDWGPSHYF	TGTGCCAGCAGCTCCTCGGACTGGGGCCCGAGCCACTACTTC
.	TRBV7-6	TRBJ1-2	few	CASSLAHGTKETEYTF	TGTGCCAGCAGCTTAGCCCACGGGACAAAAGAGACCGAGTACACCTTC
.	TRBV9	TRBJ2-4	.	CASGAAKNIQYF	TGTGCCAGCGGAGCGGCTAAGAACATTCAGTACTTC
TRBD2	TRBV7-8	TRBJ2-3	.	CASSPVAGGLDTQYF	TGTGCCAGCAGCCCAGTGGCGGGGGGGCTGGATACGCAGTATTTT
.	TRBV19	TRBJ1-5	.	CASTRGYNQPQHF	TGTGCCAGTACACGGGGGTACAATCAGCCCCAGCATTTT
.	TRBV7-9	TRBJ2-5	once	CASRIGGQGAPETQYF	TGTGCCAGCAGAATAGGCGGGCAGGGAGCACCCGAGACCCAGTACTTC
TRBD1	TRBV7-6	TRBJ2-3	once	CASSSARGLSPQHF	TGTGCCAGCAGCTCTGCCAGGGGGCTATCACCCCAGCACTTT
.	TRBV5-1	TRBJ1-1	once	CASGLSPVALNTEAFF	TGTGCCAGCGGCTTGAGTCCCGTCGCCTTGAACACTGAAGCTTTCTTT
.	TRBV5-4	TRBJ2-5	.	CASSFTRAGETQYF	TGTGCCAGCAGCTTTACTAGGGCCGGGGAGACCCAGTACTTC
.	TRBV5-5	TRBJ1-5	.	CASSSRLARNQPQHF	TGTGCCAGCAGCTCTAGACTAGCCCGAAATCAGCCCCAGCATTTT
TRBD2	TRBV25-1	TRBJ2-5	.	CASSERSGGAGETQYF	TGTGCCAGCAGTGAAAGGAGCGGGGGGGCCGGGGAGACCCAGTACTTC
.	TRBV7-2	TRBJ1-1	.	CASSGGGGATDTPFF	TGTGCCAGCAGCGGAGGGGGGGGCGCGACGGATACGCCGTTCTTT
.	TRBV2	TRBJ1-6	.	CASGEGDAQTQHF	TGTGCCAGCGGGGAGGGAGATGCACAAACGCAGCACTTT
.	TRBV7-9	TRBJ1-6	.	CASSLAGSYGANHF	TGTGCCAGCAGCTTAGCGGGCAGCTACGGGGCCAACCACTTT
.	TRBV7-8	TRBJ1-5	.	CASSLHPDGPQHF	TGTGCCAGCAGCCTTCATCCAGACGGGCCCCAGCATTTC
.	TRBV25-1	TRBJ1-2	.	CASSESAQVFTRGYTF	TGTGCCAGCAGTGAATCCGCACAGGTTTTCACCCGTGGCTACACCTTC
.	TRBV9	TRBJ1-2	many	CASGGAGGGGYTF	TGTGCCAGCGGAGGAGCTGGGGGAGGTGGCTACACCTTC
.	TRBV2	TRBJ1-5	few	CASSEGRGETQHF	TGTGCCAGCAGTGAAGGGAGGGGTGAGACCCAGCATTTT